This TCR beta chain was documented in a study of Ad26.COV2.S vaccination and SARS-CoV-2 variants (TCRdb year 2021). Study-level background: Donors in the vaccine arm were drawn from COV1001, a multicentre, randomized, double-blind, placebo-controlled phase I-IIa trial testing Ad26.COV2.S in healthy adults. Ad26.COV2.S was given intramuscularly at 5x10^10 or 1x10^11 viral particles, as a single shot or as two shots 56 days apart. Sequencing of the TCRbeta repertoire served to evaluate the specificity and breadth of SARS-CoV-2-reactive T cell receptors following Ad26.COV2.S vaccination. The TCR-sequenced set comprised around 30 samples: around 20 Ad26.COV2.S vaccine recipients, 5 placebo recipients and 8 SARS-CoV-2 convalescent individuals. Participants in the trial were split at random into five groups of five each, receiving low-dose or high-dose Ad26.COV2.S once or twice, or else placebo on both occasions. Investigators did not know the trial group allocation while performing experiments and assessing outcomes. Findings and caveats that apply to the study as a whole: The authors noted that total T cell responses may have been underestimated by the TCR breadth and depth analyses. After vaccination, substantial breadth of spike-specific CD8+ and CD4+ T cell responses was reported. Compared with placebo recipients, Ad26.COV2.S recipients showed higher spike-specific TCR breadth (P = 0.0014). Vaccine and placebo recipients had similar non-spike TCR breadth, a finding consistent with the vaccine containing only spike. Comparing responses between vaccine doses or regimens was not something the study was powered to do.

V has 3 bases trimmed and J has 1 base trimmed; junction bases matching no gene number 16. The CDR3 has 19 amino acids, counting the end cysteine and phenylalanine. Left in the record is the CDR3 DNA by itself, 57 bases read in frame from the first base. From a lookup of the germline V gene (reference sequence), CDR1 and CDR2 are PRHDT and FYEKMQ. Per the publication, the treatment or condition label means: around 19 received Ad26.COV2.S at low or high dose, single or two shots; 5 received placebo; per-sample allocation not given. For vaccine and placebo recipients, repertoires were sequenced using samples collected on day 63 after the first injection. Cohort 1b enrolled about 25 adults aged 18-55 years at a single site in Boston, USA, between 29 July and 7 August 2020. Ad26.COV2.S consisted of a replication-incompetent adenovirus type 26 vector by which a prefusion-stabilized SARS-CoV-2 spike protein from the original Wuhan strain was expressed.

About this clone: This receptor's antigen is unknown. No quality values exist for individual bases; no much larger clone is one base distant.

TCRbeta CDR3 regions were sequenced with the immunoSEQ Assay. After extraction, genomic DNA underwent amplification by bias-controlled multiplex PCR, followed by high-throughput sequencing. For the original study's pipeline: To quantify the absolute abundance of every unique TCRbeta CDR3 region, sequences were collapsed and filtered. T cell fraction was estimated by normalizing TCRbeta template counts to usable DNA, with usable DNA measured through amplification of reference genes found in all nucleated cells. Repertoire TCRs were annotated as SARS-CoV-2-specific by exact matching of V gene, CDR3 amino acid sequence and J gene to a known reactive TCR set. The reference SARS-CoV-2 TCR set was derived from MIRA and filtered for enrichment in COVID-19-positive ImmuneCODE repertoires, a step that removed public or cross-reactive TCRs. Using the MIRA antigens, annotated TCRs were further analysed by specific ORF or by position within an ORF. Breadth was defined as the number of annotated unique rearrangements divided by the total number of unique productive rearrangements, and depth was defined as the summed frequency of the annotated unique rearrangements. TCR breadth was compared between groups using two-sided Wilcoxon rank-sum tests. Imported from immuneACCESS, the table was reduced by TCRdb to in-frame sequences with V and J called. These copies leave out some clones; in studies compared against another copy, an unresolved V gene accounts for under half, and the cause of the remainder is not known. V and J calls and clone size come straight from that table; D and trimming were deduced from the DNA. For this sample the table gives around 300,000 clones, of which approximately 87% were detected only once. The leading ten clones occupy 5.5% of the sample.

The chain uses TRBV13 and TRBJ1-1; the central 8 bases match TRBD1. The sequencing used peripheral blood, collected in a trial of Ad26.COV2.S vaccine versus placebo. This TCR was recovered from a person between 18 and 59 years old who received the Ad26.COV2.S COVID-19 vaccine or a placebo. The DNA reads TGTGCCAGCAGCTTCCGGGACAGGAAGTTTCGAAGGGGGAACACTGAAGCTTTCTTT. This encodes CASSFRDRKFRRGNTEAFF.